The present T cell receptor (beta chain) was sequenced within a study of CD8 T cells in ankylosing spondylitis. Library preparation for TCR beta used quantitative 5'-RACE with molecular barcodes. TCRdb fed the 5' RACE reads into MiXCR, producing one record per CDR3 protein. The data hold 310,000 or so distinct CDR3 sequences, with around 18% observed a single time. Germline loops: CDR1 MNHNS, CDR2 SASEGT. This CDR3 comprises 16 residues. Trimming cost V 6 bases and J 5 bases, with 21 bases left between them. The chain is built from TRBV6-1 and TRBJ2-3, with D possibly TRBD1 on 5 matching bases. Sequenced: blood, either unsorted or a sorted T cell fraction (not recorded which). The TCR was taken from a male donor with ankylosing spondylitis or in good health (not recorded which). Here the CDR3 reads CASSPSRAMDGDTQYF. The CDR3 DNA reads TGTGCCAGCAGCCCATCCAGGGCGATGGATGGAGATACGCAGTATTTT.